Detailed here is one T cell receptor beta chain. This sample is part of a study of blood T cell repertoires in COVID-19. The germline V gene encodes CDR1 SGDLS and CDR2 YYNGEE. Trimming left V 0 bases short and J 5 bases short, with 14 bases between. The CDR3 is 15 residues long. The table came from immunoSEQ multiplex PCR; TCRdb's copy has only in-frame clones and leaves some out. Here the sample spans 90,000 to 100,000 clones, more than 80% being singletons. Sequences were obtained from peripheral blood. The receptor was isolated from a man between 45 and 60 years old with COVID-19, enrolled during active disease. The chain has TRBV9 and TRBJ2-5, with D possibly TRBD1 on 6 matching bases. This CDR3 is CASSVGPGAGETQYF. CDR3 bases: TGTGCCAGCAGCGTAGGGCCAGGGGCTGGGGAGACCCAGTACTTC.